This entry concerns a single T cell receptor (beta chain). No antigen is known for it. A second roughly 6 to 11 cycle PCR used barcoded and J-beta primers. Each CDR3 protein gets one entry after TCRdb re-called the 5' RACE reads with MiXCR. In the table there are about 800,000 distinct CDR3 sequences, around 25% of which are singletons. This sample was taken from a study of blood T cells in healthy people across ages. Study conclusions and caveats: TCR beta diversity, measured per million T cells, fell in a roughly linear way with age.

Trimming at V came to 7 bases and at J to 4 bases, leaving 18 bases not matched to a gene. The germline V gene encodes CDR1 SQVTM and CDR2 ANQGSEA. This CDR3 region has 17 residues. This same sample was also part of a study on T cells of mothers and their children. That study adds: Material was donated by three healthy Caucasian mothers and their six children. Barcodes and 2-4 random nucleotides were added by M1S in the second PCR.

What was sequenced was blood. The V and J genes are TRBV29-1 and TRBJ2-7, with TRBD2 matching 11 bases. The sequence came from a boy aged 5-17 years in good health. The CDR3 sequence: CSAESTTRTSGLYEQYF. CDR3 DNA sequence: TGCAGCGCCGAGAGTACGACAAGGACTAGCGGGCTGTACGAGCAGTACTTC.